Listed here are 28 T cell receptor beta chains from one sample, sequenced in a study of T cells in women clearing cervical HPV infection. TCRdb keeps only in-frame clones here, not all; method: immunoSEQ multiplex PCR. This sample's clone table lists 45,000 to 55,000 clones. The sequenced sample consisted of blood buffy coat. These receptors all stem from a woman between 18 and 70 years old with a cervical HPV16 infection that either progressed to CIN3+ or cleared (not recorded which).

Comments on this clone: The sequence runs out 3 residues before the end of the CDR3; the remainder is reconstructed from the germline J gene. This chain connects TRBV5-6 to TRBJ2-7; 9 nucleotides match TRBD1. The CDR3 runs 15 residues. With V trimmed by 3 bases and J by 5 bases, 9 bases remained unmatched. Germline assignment: CDR1 SGHDT and CDR2 YYEEEE. The CDR3: CASSSSGTGSHEQYF. The sequenced CDR3 bases are TGTGCCAGCAGCTCGTCCGGGACAGGGTCCCACGAG.

Comment on this clone: The read halts 3 residues ahead of the CDR3 end, with the missing end drawn from the germline J gene. The V and J genes are TRBV6-2 or TRBV6-3 and TRBJ2-2; TRBD2 matches 8 bases. Germline assignment: CDR1 MNHEY and CDR2 SVGEGT. V trimming: 6 bases; J trimming: 8 bases; junction bases outside the gene matches: 11. The CDR3 sequence is 15 residues long. CDR3 loop: CASSRVTSGPGELFF. The DNA read from the CDR3 is TGTGCCAGCAGCCGCGTAACTAGCGGCCCAGGGGAG.

Comment on this clone: Sequencing ends 3 residues short of the CDR3 end; the germline J gene provides the rest. The V gene is TRBV10-2, the J gene TRBJ1-1, with D tentatively TRBD1 (5 bases). Germline CDR1 reads WSHSY; CDR2 reads SAAADI. Between the trimmed V and J ends, which lost 8 bases and 5 bases, there was a span of 15 bases. This CDR3 has 13 residues. CDR3 loop: CASFQGMETEAFF. CDR3 DNA, as far as it was read: TGCGCCAGCTTTCAGGGTATGGAAACTGAA.

On this clone itself: The read is 3 residues too short to cover the CDR3 end, so that end is filled in from the germline J gene. The rearrangement uses TRBV7-3 and TRBJ1-2; maybe TRBD1 (5 bases). Germline lookup yields CDR1 SGHTA and CDR2 FQGTGA. The CDR3 has 15 amino acids. The sequenced CDR3 bases are TGTGCCAGCAGTTCCTCTGGGGCGAGAACAGATACC. Translation gives CASSSSGARTDT. The full CDR3 sequence reads CASSSSGARTDTYTF. Using reference TRBV7-3 and TRBJ1-2 for the parts outside the CDR3, the full variable domain is GAGVSQTPSNKVTEKGKYVELRCDPISGHTALYWYRQSLGQGPEFLIYFQGTGAADDSGLPNDRFFAVRPEGSVSTLKIQRTERGDSAVYLCASSSSGARTDTYTFGSGTRLTVV.

Points on this clone: The CDR3 end falls 3 residues outside the read, so it is completed with the germline J gene. The rearrangement links TRBV5-5 to TRBJ2-5; 7 nucleotides align to TRBD1. The CDR3 sequence is 14 residues long. Per the germline V gene, CDR1 is SGHKS and CDR2 is YYEKEE (reference sequence). The junction had 9 bases not matched to a gene; V was cut back by 5 bases and J by 5 bases. CDR3 region: CASRAGTERETQYF. Incomplete CDR3 DNA: TGTGCCAGCAGAGCCGGGACAGAGAGGGAGACC.

The sequenced CDR3 bases are TGTGCCAGTAGGAAAGGGGCGAACACTGAA. It is translated as CASRKGANTE. The CDR3 in full is CASRKGANTEAFF. The chain couples TRBV19 to TRBJ1-1; possibly TRBD1 for D (5 bases). The read finishes 3 residues shy of the CDR3 end, and the germline J gene is used to complete it. The germline CDR1 and CDR2 sequences are LNHDA and SQIVND (reference sequence). The CDR3 length is 13 residues. Trimming shortened V by 6 bases and J by 1 base, and 9 bases separated the two germline ends.

In regard to this clone: The read ends 3 residues before the CDR3 terminus; that terminus is restored from the germline J gene. The chain couples TRBV5-1 to TRBJ2-3; 8 nucleotides line up with TRBD2. The CDR3 loop spans 14 amino acids. V lost 4 bases and J lost 6; bases outside the gene matches: 7. Germline loops: CDR1 SGHRS, CDR2 YFSETQ. The sequenced part of the CDR3 DNA is TGCGCCAGCAGCCCCGGACTAGCCGCCGATACG. This gives the protein CASSPGLAADT. The whole CDR3 sequence is CASSPGLAADTQYF. Combining the CDR3 with reference TRBV5-1 and TRBJ2-3 gives the whole variable domain KAGVTQTPRYLIKTRGQQVTLSCSPISGHRSVSWYQQTPGQGLQFLFEYFSETQRNKGNFPGRFSGRQFSNSRSEMNVSTLELGDSALYLCASSPGLAADTQYFGPGTRLTVL.

The CDR3 protein is CASSGVMGQGLDEQYF. The DNA read from the CDR3 is TGTGCCAGCAGTGGGGTGATGGGACAGGGCTTGGACGAG. The chain is built from TRBV2 and TRBJ2-7, with TRBD1 identical over 9 bases. With the read ending 3 residues before the CDR3 end, the germline J gene is used to fill in that end. The CDR3 is 16 amino acids. The V gene's germline CDR1 is SNHLY and CDR2 FYNNEI. Germline trimming cut 4 bases from V and 5 bases from J; bases unmatched to any gene: 12.

As for this clone: The CDR3 is cut off 3 residues early in the read; its end comes from the germline J gene. V is TRBV5-6 and J is TRBJ2-4, with D tentatively TRBD2 (5 bases). The CDR3 length is 12 residues. The V gene's germline CDR1 is SGHDT and CDR2 YYEEEE. V was clipped by 2 bases and J by 8 bases, with 8 bases between them. The DNA read from the CDR3 is TGTGCCAGCAGCTTCGGGGTAGACATT. Protein product: CASSFGVDI. From start to end, the CDR3 is CASSFGVDIQYF.

About this clone: The read comes to an end 3 residues before the CDR3 does, leaving the germline J gene to fill in the end. The V and J genes are TRBV10-2 and TRBJ1-2; 10 nucleotides align to TRBD1. This CDR3 is built from 16 residues. The germline CDR1 and CDR2 sequences are WSHSY and SAAADI. The CDR3 protein is CASSESRWGTGAGYTF. The CDR3 bases that were read are TGCGCCAGCAGTGAGTCGAGGTGGGGGACAGGGGCCGGC.

This chain's CDR3 is CARSDLGQKNTEAFF. The DNA read from the CDR3 is TGTGCCAGAAGCGACCTGGGACAGAAGAACACTGAA. V usage is TRBV5-3 and J usage is TRBJ1-1, with 7 nucleotides matching TRBD1. With the read ending 3 residues before the CDR3 end, the germline J gene is used to fill in that end. TRBV5-3 is flagged as an ORF with uncertain function. The CDR3 loop spans 15 amino acids. V was pared by 4 bases and J by 1 base, with 7 bases of the junction left unmatched.

Worth noting for this clone: The read ends 3 residues early relative to the CDR3; the germline J gene fills the gap. The genes are TRBV30 and TRBJ2-2; D possibly corresponds to TRBD1 (5 bases). The V end was cut by 3 bases, the J end by 6 bases, with 8 bases between. Germline lookup yields CDR1 GTSNPN and CDR2 SVGIG (reference sequence). This CDR3 spans 12 amino acids. CDR3 DNA (partial): TGTGCCTGGAGCAGGGTAGCCGGGGAG. Translated: CAWSRVAGE. The full CDR3 sequence reads CAWSRVAGELFF.

About this clone: The read ends 3 residues early relative to the CDR3; the germline J gene fills the gap. The chain carries TRBV19 and TRBJ1-2, with 11 bases that match TRBD1. CDR3 length: 17 amino acids. The germline V gene has CDR1 LNHDA and CDR2 SQIVND (reference sequence). CDR3 bases read: TGTGCCAGTAGAAGCGGCGGGGGACAGGGGGGAGTATACGAC. It codes for CASRSGGGQGGVYD. The full-length CDR3 reads as CASRSGGGQGGVYDYTF. Complete variable domain (other parts from reference TRBV19 and TRBJ1-2): DGGITQSPKYLFRKEGQNVTLSCEQNLNHDAMYWYRQDPGQGLRLIYYSQIVNDFQKGDIAEGYSVSREKKESFPLTVTSAQKNPTAFYLCASRSGGGQGGVYDYTFGSGTRLTVV.

Comments on this clone: The read ends 3 residues shy of where the CDR3 ends; the end is completed using the germline J gene. The genes are TRBV11-2 and TRBJ1-2; no definite D call. This CDR3 is 12 amino acids long. Germline V gene lookup returns CDR1 SGHAT and CDR2 FQNNGV. CDR3 in amino acids: CASSLGTRGYTF. The sequenced CDR3 bases are TGTGCCAGCAGCTTAGGAACGCGGGGC.

This CDR3 reads CASSTASLREGPNYGYTF. CDR3 DNA, as far as it was read: TGCGCCAGCAGCACGGCCTCACTACGGGAGGGGCCGAACTATGGC. The chain has TRBV4-1 and TRBJ1-2; a possible D gene is TRBD1 (5 bases). The read ends 3 residues before the CDR3 terminus; that terminus is restored from the germline J gene. Germline V CDR1 and CDR2: MGHRA, YSYEKL. The V end lost 5 bases, the J end lost 2 bases, and 24 bases lay between the germline ends. The CDR3 is 18 amino acids.

With respect to this clone: With the read ending 3 residues before the CDR3 end, the germline J gene is used to fill in that end. The rearrangement links TRBV7-9 to TRBJ2-2, with D uncertain. The CDR3 is 15 amino acids. CDR1 is SEHNR and CDR2 is FQNEAQ in the germline V gene (reference sequence). V was pared by 1 base and J by 4 bases, with 10 bases between. Incomplete CDR3 DNA: TGTGCCAGCAGCTTAGGGCTAGGCGGCACCGGGGAG. It codes for CASSLGLGGTGE. In full, the CDR3 is CASSLGLGGTGELFF.

As to this clone: The read finishes 3 residues shy of the CDR3 end, and the germline J gene is used to complete it. This rearrangement joins TRBV4-2 to TRBJ2-2; the D gene is possibly TRBD2 (5 bases). This CDR3 contains 21 residues. Germline assignment: CDR1 LGHNA and CDR2 YNFKEQ. The CDR3 loop reads CASSQIVTTESRAMGDSPLFF. Partial CDR3 DNA: TGTGCCAGCAGCCAAATTGTGACTACCGAATCCAGAGCTATGGGCGATTCACCG.

Notes on this clone: The CDR3 end lies 3 residues beyond the end of the read and is filled in from the germline J gene. The chain joins TRBV12-3 or TRBV12-4 to TRBJ2-2, with 7 bases fitting TRBD1. V lost 6 bases, J lost 3 bases, and 4 bases stayed unmatched. This CDR3 spans 14 amino acids. The CDR3 loop is CASRTGSDTGELFF. CDR3 DNA, as far as it was read: TGTGCCAGCAGGACAGGGTCGGACACCGGGGAG.

On this clone itself: The missing CDR3 end, 3 residues past where the read stops, is filled in from the germline J gene. This chain links TRBV7-9 with TRBJ2-2, with 8 bases identical to TRBD1. The CDR3 has 14 residues. CDR1 is SEHNR, CDR2 FQNEAQ, per germline (reference sequence). Here the CDR3 reads CASSVQGGNEKLFF. Incomplete CDR3 DNA: TGTGCCAGCAGCGTACAGGGGGGTAATGAAAAG.

A word on this clone: Read sequence stops 3 residues before the CDR3 end, and the germline J gene provides the missing end. The chain joins TRBV19 to TRBJ1-2; possibly TRBD1 for D (5 bases). Germline V lookup: CDR1 LNHDA, CDR2 SQIVND (reference sequence). The CDR3 loop spans 16 amino acids. CDR3 sequence: CASSTASGGTTDTYTF. The part of the CDR3 DNA that was read is TGTGCCAGTAGTACTGCCAGCGGGGGAACCACAGATACC.

About this clone itself: The sequence runs out 3 residues before the end of the CDR3; the remainder is reconstructed from the germline J gene. The chain combines TRBV29-1 with TRBJ1-5, with a possible D match to TRBD1 (6 bases). CDR3 size: 14 residues. The V end was cut by 7 bases, the J end by 4 bases, with 17 bases between. Germline CDR1 SQVTM, CDR2 ANQGSEA. CDR3 in amino acids: CSARRDGTNQPQHF. Incomplete CDR3 DNA: TGCAGCGCCCGAAGGGACGGGACAAATCAGCCC.

With regard to this clone: Read sequence stops 3 residues before the CDR3 end, and the germline J gene provides the missing end. The chain has TRBV6-2 or TRBV6-3 and TRBJ2-2; possibly TRBD2 for D (6 bases). From germline, CDR1 is MNHEY and CDR2 SVGEGT. The CDR3 runs to 16 residues. The covered CDR3 bases are TGTGCCAGCAGTTACTCATCCGGGACTTTTAATGAAAAG. Protein product: CASSYSSGTFNEK. The CDR3 in full is CASSYSSGTFNEKLFF.

On this clone itself: The observed sequence ends 3 residues before the CDR3 terminus, with the missing tail filled in from the germline J gene. The chain employs TRBV5-1 and TRBJ2-5; D is possibly TRBD1 (6 bases). The CDR3 runs 14 residues. V lost 5 bases and J lost 2, with 13 bases in between. Per germline, CDR1 SGHRS and CDR2 YFSETQ. CDR3 residues: CASSPGQPQETQYF. The CDR3 DNA, read in part, is TGCGCCAGCAGTCCGGGACAACCTCAAGAGACC.

For this clone: The read gets to within 3 residues of the CDR3 end, and the germline J gene fills in the rest. This chain uses TRBV7-2 with TRBJ2-7, with 8 bases aligning to TRBD2. Looked up from germline, CDR1 is SGHTA and CDR2 is FQGNSA. This CDR3 is 15 amino acids long. V lost 6 bases, J lost 4 bases, and 11 bases stayed unmatched. The CDR3 spells CASRIAGGALYEQYF. The sequenced CDR3 bases are TGTGCCAGCAGAATCGCGGGGGGCGCTTTATACGAG.

As concerns this clone: From the germline J gene comes the end of the CDR3, since the read stops 3 residues before it. The V call is TRBV10-2, the J call TRBJ1-5, with D perhaps matching TRBD1 (5 bases). The CDR3 has 14 amino acids. Between the trimmed V and J ends, which lost 4 bases and 4 bases, there was a span of 11 bases. Germline V CDR1 and CDR2: WSHSY, SAAADI. CDR3 DNA (partial): TGCGCCAGCAGTGTGGGCAGGGCTAATCAGCCC. This codes for CASSVGRANQP. From start to end, the CDR3 is CASSVGRANQPQHF.

Remarks on this clone: The read halts 3 residues ahead of the CDR3 end, with the missing end drawn from the germline J gene. The genes are TRBV29-1 and TRBJ2-3, with D possibly being TRBD2 (6 bases). Per the germline V gene, CDR1 is SQVTM and CDR2 is ANQGSEA. This CDR3 is 17 amino acids long. The CDR3 loop is CSVELGGGADFQETQYF. The CDR3 DNA, read in part, is TGCAGCGTTGAACTCGGTGGAGGGGCTGATTTCCAAGAGACG.

Notes on this clone: The read ends 3 residues early relative to the CDR3; the germline J gene fills the gap. The J gene is TRBJ2-1, the V gene TRBV5-6; D may be TRBD2 (5 bases). The germline CDR1 and CDR2 sequences are SGHDT and YYEEEE. The CDR3 runs to 12 residues. The V gene lost 4 bases and the J gene lost 8 bases, with 10 bases spanning the gap. This CDR3 is CASSVTDYEQFF. The CDR3 DNA, read in part, is TGTGCCAGCAGCGTAACGGACTATGAG.

Note on this clone: The read stops 3 residues short of the end of the CDR3; the missing end is completed from the germline J gene. The chain recombines TRBV19 with TRBJ1-4, with TRBD1 identical over 7 bases. V was pared by 6 bases and J by 5 bases, with 9 bases of the junction left unmatched. This CDR3 spans 15 amino acids. Looked up from germline, CDR1 is LNHDA and CDR2 is SQIVND (reference sequence). The CDR3 bases that were read are TGTGCCAGTAGCCCGGGACAGACGGAGAATGAAAAA. It codes for CASSPGQTENEK. The full-length CDR3 reads as CASSPGQTENEKLFF.